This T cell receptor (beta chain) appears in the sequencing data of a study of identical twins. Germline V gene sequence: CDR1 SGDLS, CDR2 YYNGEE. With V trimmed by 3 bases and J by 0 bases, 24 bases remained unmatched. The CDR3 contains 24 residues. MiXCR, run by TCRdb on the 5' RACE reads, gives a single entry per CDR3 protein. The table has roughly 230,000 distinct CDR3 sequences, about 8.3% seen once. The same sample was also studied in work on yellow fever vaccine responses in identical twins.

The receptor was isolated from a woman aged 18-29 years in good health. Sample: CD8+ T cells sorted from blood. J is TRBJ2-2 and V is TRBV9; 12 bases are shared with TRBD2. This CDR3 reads CASSAASGGASSTKLGSNTGELFF. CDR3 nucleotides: TGTGCCAGCAGCGCAGCTAGCGGGGGGGCCTCCTCCACTAAATTAGGTTCGAACACCGGGGAGCTGTTTTTT.